These 27 T cell receptor beta chains came from one sample sequenced in a study of response to subunit inactivated influenza vaccine. Using its own MiXCR run on the RT-PCR reads, TCRdb lists one record per CDR3 protein. The repertoire includes roughly 500,000 distinct CDR3 sequences, approximately 22% of them detected once, and 2.8% sits in the top ten. These sequences were also reported in another study, on T cells expressing NK-cell markers. This second report adds: Libraries used 5'RACE template switching adding universal primer site and UMIs.

Here the sequenced sample was CD4+ T cells sorted from PBMCs, taken 11 to 12 days after vaccination. These receptors all come from a man aged 45-65 years who received an inactivated influenza vaccine.

V usage is TRBV3-1 and J usage is TRBJ1-1; 7 positions agree with TRBD1. This CDR3 is 15 amino acids long. Germline V gene sequence: CDR1 LGHDT, CDR2 YNNKEL (reference sequence). The J segment lost 1 base and the V segment lost 0 bases, leaving 2 bases of the junction unmatched. DNA for the CDR3: TGTGCCAGCAGCCAAGAATGGACAGGGAACACTGAAGCTTTCTTT. This translates into CASSQEWTGNTEAFF. The whole variable domain, remainder taken from reference TRBV3-1 and TRBJ1-1, is DTAVSQTPKYLVTQMGNDKSIKCEQNLGHDTMYWYKQDSKKFLKIMFSYNNKELIINETVPNRFSPKSPDKAHLNLHINSLELGDSAVYFCASSQEWTGNTEAFFGQGTRLTVV.

The chain carries TRBV2 and TRBJ2-5, with TRBD1 matching 7 bases. CDR1 SNHLY and CDR2 FYNNEI come from the germline V gene. V lost 8 bases to trimming and J lost 5 bases; unmatched junction nucleotides: 14. This CDR3 has 15 residues. CDR3 sequence (DNA): TGTGCCAGCGGGTCAGGGAACCAGGGGGTGGAGACCCAGTACTTC. Protein product: CASGSGNQGVETQYF.

The V call is TRBV28, the J call TRBJ2-2; 9 nucleotides line up with TRBD1. Germline-derived CDR1 and CDR2 are MDHEN and SYDVKM. The trim removed 7 bases at V and 2 bases at J, leaving 5 bases unmatched. The CDR3 covers 15 residues. In nucleotides, the CDR3 is TGTGCCAGCACCCGACAGGGGGTTAACACCGGGGAGCTGTTTTTT. Protein: CASTRQGVNTGELFF.

The sample holds one count of this clonotype. The chain uses TRBV10-3 and TRBJ2-2; D call uncertain. The germline V gene encodes CDR1 ENHRY and CDR2 SYGVKD. This CDR3 contains 12 residues. Trimming pared 9 bases from V and 4 bases from J, leaving 9 bases between. CDR3 in amino acids: CAIRGPTGELFF. The CDR3 DNA is TGTGCCATACGAGGCCCCACCGGGGAGCTGTTTTTT.

The CDR3 bases are TGTGCCAGCAGCTTGGAGGCGAAGAGAACTGAAGCTTTCTTT. Amino acid sequence: CASSLEAKRTEAFF. This chain links TRBV5-6 with TRBJ1-1, with no clear D. The CDR3 is 14 amino acids. CDR1 and CDR2 from the germline V gene are SGHDT and YYEEEE. Trimming took off 0 bases at V and 5 bases at J, with 11 bases between the two ends.

The rearrangement uses TRBV10-3 and TRBJ2-5; perhaps TRBD2 as D (5 bases). From germline, CDR1 is ENHRY and CDR2 SYGVKD. Deletions cut 0 bases from V and 6 bases from J, with 17 bases between. The CDR3 has 16 residues. CDR3 residues: CAISESVRQEEKTQYF. The CDR3 bases are TGTGCCATCAGTGAGTCGGTGAGGCAGGAGGAAAAGACCCAGTACTTC.

The chain links TRBV2 to TRBJ2-2; tentative D call: TRBD1 (5 bases). The CDR3 runs to 14 residues. V gave up 8 bases and J gave up 4 bases, with 14 bases separating them. Germline loops: CDR1 SNHLY, CDR2 FYNNEI. CDR3 in amino acids: CASLGQGGTGELFF. The DNA of the CDR3 is TGTGCCAGCCTGGGGCAGGGCGGCACCGGGGAGCTGTTTTTT.

The V call is TRBV9, the J call TRBJ1-2, with a weak D call TRBD1 (5 bases). The CDR3 contains 12 residues. Trimming removed 0 bases from V and 8 bases from J, with 8 bases in between. Looked up from germline, CDR1 is SGDLS and CDR2 is YYNGEE. For the CDR3, the DNA is TGTGCCAGCAGCGTAGATGGGGCGGGCTACACCTTC. This encodes CASSVDGAGYTF.

This chain joins TRBV6-1 and TRBJ2-7; 8 bases are a match to TRBD1. The CDR3 spans 15 residues. The junction had 7 bases not matched to a gene; V was cut back by 4 bases and J by 2 bases. Germline CDR1 MNHNS, CDR2 SASEGT. The chain's CDR3 is CASSGRDRPTYEQYF. The CDR3 region has the DNA TGTGCCAGCAGTGGCAGGGACAGGCCAACCTACGAGCAGTACTTC.

This clonotype appeared a few times. V is TRBV12-3 or TRBV12-4 and J is TRBJ2-3, with 10 bases fitting TRBD2. The CDR3 covers 14 residues. With 6 bases clipped from V and 7 bases from J, the junction kept 7 bases outside the gene matches. The DNA of the CDR3 is TGTGCCAGCAGGCTAGCGGGGGCATTAAATACGCAGTATTTT. Translated, it gives CASRLAGALNTQYF.

This clonotype was detected ten times or more. The chain employs TRBV12-3 or TRBV12-4 and TRBJ2-2; D may be TRBD2 (5 bases). V was pared by 1 base and J by 4 bases, with 10 bases between. There are 15 residues in the CDR3. The chain's CDR3 is CASSLGGSGTGELFF. In DNA, the CDR3 is TGTGCCAGCAGTTTAGGCGGGTCGGGCACCGGGGAGCTGTTTTTT.

This clonotype was detected a few times. The chain has TRBV15 and TRBJ2-7; 9 nucleotides align to TRBD2. Germline lookup yields CDR1 LNHNV and CDR2 YYDKDF (reference sequence). The junction had 1 base not matched to a gene; V was cut back by 0 bases and J by 4 bases. The CDR3 covers 14 residues. The CDR3 loop reads CATSRDAGGYEQYF. The CDR3 nucleotides read TGTGCCACCAGCAGAGATGCGGGAGGGTACGAGCAGTACTTC.

The chain links TRBV20-1 to TRBJ1-5; perhaps TRBD1 as D (5 bases). CDR1 and CDR2 from the germline V gene are DFQATT and SNEGSKA (reference sequence). CDR3 length: 14 residues. V shed 6 bases and J shed 2 bases, with 14 bases lying between them. The CDR3 region is CSAQRGDGNQPQHF. DNA for the CDR3: TGCAGTGCCCAACGCGGGGACGGCAATCAGCCCCAGCATTTT.

The chain has TRBV15 and TRBJ2-7; D is possibly TRBD2 (5 bases). Between the trimmed V and J ends, which lost 0 bases and 3 bases, there was a span of 12 bases. The germline CDR1 and CDR2 sequences are LNHNV and YYDKDF (reference sequence). The CDR3 loop spans 15 amino acids. This CDR3 is CATSRDRRTDYEQYF. The CDR3 DNA reads TGTGCCACCAGCAGAGATCGGAGGACTGACTACGAGCAGTACTTC. The full variable domain, its missing parts supplied by reference TRBV15 and TRBJ2-7, is DAMVIQNPRYQVTQFGKPVTLSCSQTLNHNVMYWYQQKSSQAPKLLFHYYDKDFNNEADTPDNFQSRRPNTSFCFLDIRSPGLGDTAMYLCATSRDRRTDYEQYFGPGTRLTVT.

This clonotype has only a few counts. This chain connects TRBV7-2 to TRBJ2-1, with TRBD2 as a possible D gene (6 bases). V was shortened by 5 bases and J by 7 bases, with 21 bases between the two germline ends. Germline values: CDR1 SGHTA, CDR2 FQGNSA. The CDR3 spans 16 residues. CDR3 loop: CASSVVAAGVSNEQFF. In nucleotides, the CDR3 is TGTGCCAGCAGCGTTGTAGCGGCTGGAGTGTCAAATGAGCAGTTCTTC. The variable domain in full, completed from reference TRBV7-2 and TRBJ2-1, reads GAGVSQSPSNKVTEKGKDVELRCDPISGHTALYWYRQSLGQGLEFLIYFQGNSAPDKSGLPSDRFSAERTGGSVSTLTIQRTQQEDSAVYLCASSVVAAGVSNEQFFGPGTRLTVL.

This chain connects TRBV7-9 to TRBJ1-2; no firm D call. CDR3 size: 14 residues. Looked up from germline, CDR1 is SEHNR and CDR2 is FQNEAQ (reference sequence). V was clipped by 0 bases and J by 8 bases, with 13 bases between them. CDR3 coding DNA: TGTGCCAGCAGCTTAGCAGGCCCCTCGGAGGGCTACACCTTC. This sequence encodes CASSLAGPSEGYTF.

This clonotype was seen at least ten times. For the CDR3, the DNA is TGTGCCATCACACCAGGGGACACAGATACGCAGTATTTT. It encodes CAITPGDTDTQYF. The V gene is TRBV10-3, the J gene TRBJ2-3; maybe TRBD1 (6 bases). The V end was cut by 7 bases, the J end by 2 bases, with 10 bases between. Germline CDR1 is ENHRY and CDR2 is SYGVKD. The CDR3 covers 13 residues.

This clonotype turned up a few times. The chain recombines TRBV5-1 with TRBJ1-2, with D possibly being TRBD1 (6 bases). This CDR3 region has 13 residues. Germline V gene sequence: CDR1 SGHRS, CDR2 YFSETQ. V lost 4 bases and J lost 5, with 12 bases in between. CDR3 region: CASSPSDSYGYTF. The CDR3 DNA sequence: TGCGCCAGCAGCCCCTCGGACAGTTATGGCTACACCTTC.

The chain uses TRBV15 and TRBJ2-3; TRBD2 matches at 11 bases. Per the germline V gene, CDR1 is LNHNV and CDR2 is YYDKDF (reference sequence). CDR3 length: 14 amino acids. Trimming cost V 8 bases and J 2 bases; bases outside gene matches: 3. The chain's CDR3 is CATVAGGPTDTQYF. The CDR3 bases are TGTGCCACCGTAGCGGGGGGGCCCACAGATACGCAGTATTTT.

The gene calls are TRBV27 and TRBJ2-1, with TRBD2 matching over 9 bases. Trimming took 7 bases from V and 12 from J; bases not matched to a gene: 22. This CDR3 region has 17 residues. Germline CDR1 and CDR2: MNHEY and SMNVEV (reference sequence). CDR3 sequence: CASTTVQTSGGGGGQFF. CDR3 coding DNA: TGTGCCAGCACCACCGTCCAGACTAGCGGAGGTGGGGGGGGGCAGTTCTTC.

The chain has TRBV7-2 and TRBJ2-1; 9 bases align to TRBD2. Per the germline V gene, CDR1 is SGHTA and CDR2 is FQGNSA. With 1 base clipped from V and 4 bases from J, the junction kept 8 bases outside the gene matches. The CDR3 is 17 residues long. The CDR3 sequence is CASSLVGGRAGYNEQFF. CDR3 in DNA: TGTGCCAGCAGCTTAGTTGGCGGGAGGGCCGGTTACAATGAGCAGTTCTTC.

This clonotype was observed a handful of times. The chain carries TRBV28 and TRBJ2-5; TRBD1 aligns across 7 bases. The CDR3 sequence is 15 residues long. V lost 5 bases and J lost 4; bases outside the gene matches: 10. Per the germline V gene, CDR1 is MDHEN and CDR2 is SYDVKM. The CDR3 DNA reads as TGTGCCAGCAGTCACCCCGGGACAGCTGGAGAGACCCAGTACTTC. Translating it yields CASSHPGTAGETQYF.

The J gene is TRBJ1-2, the V gene TRBV28, with a possible D match to TRBD1 (5 bases). Germline CDR1 MDHEN, CDR2 SYDVKM. The CDR3 length is 12 residues. Trimming took 4 bases from V and 10 from J, leaving 13 bases between them. CDR3 sequence (DNA): TGTGCCAGCAGTTGGGGCAGGTTCGACTACACCTTC. This codes for CASSWGRFDYTF.

The chain couples TRBV20-1 to TRBJ2-3; D possibly corresponds to TRBD2 (6 bases). Germline-derived CDR1 and CDR2 are DFQATT and SNEGSKA (reference sequence). V lost 4 bases and J 0 bases, leaving 14 bases between the germline ends. The CDR3 spans 15 residues. This CDR3 is CSATIRDSSTDTQYF. Here the CDR3 DNA reads TGCAGTGCTACGATCCGGGACTCAAGCACAGATACGCAGTATTTT.

This clonotype was observed a handful of times. One base away lies a much larger clone, so this may be a sequencing read error. This chain connects TRBV7-9 to TRBJ1-1; D is unclear. Germline-derived CDR1 and CDR2 are SEHNR and FQNEAQ (reference sequence). This CDR3 spans 11 amino acids. Trimming took 7 bases from V and 0 from J, leaving 3 bases between them. CDR3 nucleotides: TGTGCCAGCATCTTGAACACTGAAGCTTTCTTT. It encodes CASILNTEAFF. Using reference TRBV7-9 and TRBJ1-1 for the parts outside the CDR3, the full variable domain is DTGVSQNPRHKITKRGQNVTFRCDPISEHNRLYWYRQTLGQGPEFLTYFQNEAQLEKSRLLSDRFSAERPKGSFSTLEIQRTEQGDSAMYLCASILNTEAFFGQGTRLTVV.

This clonotype was counted at least ten times. The chain combines TRBV12-3 or TRBV12-4 with TRBJ1-2; a weak D match, TRBD1 (5 bases). Deletions cut 2 bases from V and 1 base from J, with 8 bases between. The CDR3 sequence is 14 residues long. CDR3 residues: CASSLTGFNYGYTF. Written as DNA, the CDR3 is TGTGCCAGCAGTTTAACAGGATTTAACTATGGCTACACCTTC.

Only a few counts were recorded for this clonotype. The rearrangement joins TRBV7-9 to TRBJ1-1; 7 bases match TRBD1. Germline CDR1 reads SEHNR; CDR2 reads FQNEAQ (reference sequence). The CDR3 sequence is 17 residues long. The ends lost 5 bases at V and 0 bases at J; junction bases unmatched: 12. In nucleotides, the CDR3 is TGTGCCAGCAGCGTACGACAGGGTGGCCTGATGAACACTGAAGCTTTCTTT. Translated: CASSVRQGGLMNTEAFF.